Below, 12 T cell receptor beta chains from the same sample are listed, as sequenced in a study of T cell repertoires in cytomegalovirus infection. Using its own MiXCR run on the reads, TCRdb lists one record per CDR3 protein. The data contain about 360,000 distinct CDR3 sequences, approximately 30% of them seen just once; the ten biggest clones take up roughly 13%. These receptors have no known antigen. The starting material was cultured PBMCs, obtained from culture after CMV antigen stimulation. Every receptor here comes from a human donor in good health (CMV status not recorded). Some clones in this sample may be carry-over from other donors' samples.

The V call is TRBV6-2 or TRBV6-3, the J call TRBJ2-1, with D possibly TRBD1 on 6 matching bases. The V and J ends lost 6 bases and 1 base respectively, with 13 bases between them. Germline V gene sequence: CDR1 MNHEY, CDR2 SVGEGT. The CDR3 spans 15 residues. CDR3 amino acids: CASRRDRLSYNEQFF. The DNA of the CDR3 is TGTGCCAGCAGACGCGACAGGTTGTCCTACAATGAGCAGTTCTTC.

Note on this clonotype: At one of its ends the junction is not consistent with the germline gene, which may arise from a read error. The CDR3: CSFGGANSNTGELFF. The CDR3 DNA follows: TGCTCATTCGGGGGGGCCAACTCGAACACCGGGGAGCTGTTTTTT. The genes are TRBV6-8 and TRBJ2-2, with 8 bases that match TRBD2. The CDR3 has 15 amino acids. Looked up from germline, CDR1 is MNHGY and CDR2 is SAAAGT.

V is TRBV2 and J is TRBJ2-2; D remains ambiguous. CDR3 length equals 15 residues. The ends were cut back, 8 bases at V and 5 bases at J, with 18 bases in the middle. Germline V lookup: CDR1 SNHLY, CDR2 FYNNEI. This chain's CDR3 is CASGILGMGTGELFF. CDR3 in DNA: TGTGCCAGCGGGATTCTTGGGATGGGGACCGGGGAGCTGTTTTTT.

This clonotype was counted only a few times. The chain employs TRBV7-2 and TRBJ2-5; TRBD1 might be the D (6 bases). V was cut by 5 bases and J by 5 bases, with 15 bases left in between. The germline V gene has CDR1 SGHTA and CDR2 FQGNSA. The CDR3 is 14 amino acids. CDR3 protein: CASSPGTLRETQYF. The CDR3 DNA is TGTGCCAGCAGCCCCGGGACACTGAGGGAGACCCAGTACTTC.

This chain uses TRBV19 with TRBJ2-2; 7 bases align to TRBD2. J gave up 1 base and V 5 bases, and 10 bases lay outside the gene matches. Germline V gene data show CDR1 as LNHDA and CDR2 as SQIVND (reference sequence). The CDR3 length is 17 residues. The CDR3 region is CASSPPGLAENTGELFF. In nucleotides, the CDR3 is TGTGCCAGTAGTCCCCCCGGGCTAGCGGAGAACACCGGGGAGCTGTTTTTT.

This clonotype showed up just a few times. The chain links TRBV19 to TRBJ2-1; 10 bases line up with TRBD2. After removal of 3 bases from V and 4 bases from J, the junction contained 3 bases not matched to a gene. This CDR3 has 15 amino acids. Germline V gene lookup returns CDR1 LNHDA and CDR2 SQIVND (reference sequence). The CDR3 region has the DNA TGTGCCAGTAGTATTAAGACTAGCGGGTACAATGAGCAGTTCTTC. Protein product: CASSIKTSGYNEQFF. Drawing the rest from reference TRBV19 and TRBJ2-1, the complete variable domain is DGGITQSPKYLFRKEGQNVTLSCEQNLNHDAMYWYRQDPGQGLRLIYYSQIVNDFQKGDIAEGYSVSREKKESFPLTVTSAQKNPTAFYLCASSIKTSGYNEQFFGPGTRLTVL.

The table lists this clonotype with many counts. The CDR3 DNA reads as TGTGCCAGCAGCTTAGAGGGGAGAAGTGATGGCTACACCTTC. This sequence encodes CASSLEGRSDGYTF. The chain recombines TRBV7-2 with TRBJ1-2; TRBD1 might be the D (5 bases). Trimming left V 1 base short and J 6 bases short, with 12 bases between. There are 14 residues in the CDR3. Germline V gene sequence: CDR1 SGHTA, CDR2 FQGNSA.

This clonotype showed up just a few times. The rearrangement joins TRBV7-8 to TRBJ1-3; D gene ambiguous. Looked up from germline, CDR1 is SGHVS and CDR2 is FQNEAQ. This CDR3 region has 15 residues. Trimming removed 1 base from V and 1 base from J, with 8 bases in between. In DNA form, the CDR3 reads TGTGCCAGCAGCTTAGGTACAGAGTCTGGAAACACCATATATTTT. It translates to CASSLGTESGNTIYF.

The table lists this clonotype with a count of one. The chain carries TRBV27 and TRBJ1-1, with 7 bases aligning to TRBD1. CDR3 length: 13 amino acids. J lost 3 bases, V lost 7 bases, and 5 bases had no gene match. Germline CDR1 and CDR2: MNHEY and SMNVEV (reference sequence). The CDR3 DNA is TGTGCCAGCACTCAAGGGACAGACACTGAAGCTTTCTTT. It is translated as CASTQGTDTEAFF.

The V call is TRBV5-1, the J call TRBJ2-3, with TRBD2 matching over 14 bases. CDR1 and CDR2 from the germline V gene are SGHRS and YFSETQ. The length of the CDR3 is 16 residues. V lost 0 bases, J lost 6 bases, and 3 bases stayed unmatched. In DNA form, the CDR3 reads TGCGCCAGCAGCTTGGGTGGGACTAGCGGGAGCGATACGCAGTATTTT. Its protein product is CASSLGGTSGSDTQYF.

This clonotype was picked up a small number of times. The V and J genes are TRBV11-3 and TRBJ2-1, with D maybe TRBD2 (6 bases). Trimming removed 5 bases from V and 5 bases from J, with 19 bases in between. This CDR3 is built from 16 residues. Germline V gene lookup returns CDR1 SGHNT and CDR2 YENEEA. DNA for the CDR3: TGTGCCAGCAGCATCCCGGGACTCCTTCGTCACAATGAGCAGTTCTTC. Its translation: CASSIPGLLRHNEQFF.

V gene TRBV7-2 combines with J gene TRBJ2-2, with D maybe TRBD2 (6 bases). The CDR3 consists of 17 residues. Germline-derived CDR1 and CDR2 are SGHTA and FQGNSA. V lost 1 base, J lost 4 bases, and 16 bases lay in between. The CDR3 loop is CASSLGGGNRGTGELFF. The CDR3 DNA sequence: TGTGCCAGCAGCTTAGGTGGCGGGAATCGCGGCACCGGGGAGCTGTTTTTT.